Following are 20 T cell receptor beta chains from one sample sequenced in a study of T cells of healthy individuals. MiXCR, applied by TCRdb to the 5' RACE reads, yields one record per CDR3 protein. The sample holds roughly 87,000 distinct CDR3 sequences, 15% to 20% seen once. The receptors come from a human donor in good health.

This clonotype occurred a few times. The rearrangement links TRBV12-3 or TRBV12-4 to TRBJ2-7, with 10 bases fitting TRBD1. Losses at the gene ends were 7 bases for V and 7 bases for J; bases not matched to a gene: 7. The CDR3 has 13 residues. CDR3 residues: CASMTGGTLEQYF. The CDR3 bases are TGTGCCAGCATGACAGGGGGCACCTTGGAGCAGTACTTC.

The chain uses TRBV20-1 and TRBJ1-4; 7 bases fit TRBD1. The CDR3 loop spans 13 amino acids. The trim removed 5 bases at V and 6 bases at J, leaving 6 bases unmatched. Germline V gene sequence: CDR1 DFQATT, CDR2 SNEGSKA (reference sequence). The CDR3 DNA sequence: TGCAGTGCTCAAGACAGGGTTGATGAAAAACTGTTTTTT. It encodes CSAQDRVDEKLFF.

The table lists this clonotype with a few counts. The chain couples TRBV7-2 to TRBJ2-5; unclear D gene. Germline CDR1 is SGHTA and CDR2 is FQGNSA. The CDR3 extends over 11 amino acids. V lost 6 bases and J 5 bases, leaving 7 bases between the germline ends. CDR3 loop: CASRLSETQYF. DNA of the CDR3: TGTGCCAGCAGGCTATCGGAGACCCAGTACTTC.

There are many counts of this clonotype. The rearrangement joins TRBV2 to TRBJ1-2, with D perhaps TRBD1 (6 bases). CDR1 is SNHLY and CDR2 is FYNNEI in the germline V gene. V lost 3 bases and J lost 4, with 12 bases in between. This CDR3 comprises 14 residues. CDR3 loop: CASSETGAGYGYTF. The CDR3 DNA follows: TGTGCCAGCAGTGAGACGGGGGCAGGCTATGGCTACACCTTC.

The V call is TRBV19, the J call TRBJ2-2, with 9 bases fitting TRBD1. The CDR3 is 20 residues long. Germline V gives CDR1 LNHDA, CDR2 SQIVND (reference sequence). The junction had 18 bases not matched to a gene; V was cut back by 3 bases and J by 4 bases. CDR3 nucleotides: TGTGCCAGTAGTATGTCCTCCTATATTCGGGACAGGGTTTTCACCGGGGAGCTGTTTTTT. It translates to CASSMSSYIRDRVFTGELFF.

CDR3 in DNA: TGTGCCACCAGCCGGGGGGCTGAAGAGACCCAGTACTTC. Its protein product is CATSRGAEETQYF. V usage is TRBV24-1 and J usage is TRBJ2-5; D may be TRBD2 (7 bases). The CDR3 consists of 13 residues. V was cut by 7 bases and J by 3 bases, with 11 bases left in between. Germline assignment: CDR1 KGHDR and CDR2 SFDVKD.

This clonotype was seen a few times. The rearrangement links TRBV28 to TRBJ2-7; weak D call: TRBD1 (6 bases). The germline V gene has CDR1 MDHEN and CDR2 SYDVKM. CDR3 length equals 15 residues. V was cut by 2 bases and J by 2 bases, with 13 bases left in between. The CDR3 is CASSLASTGAYEQYF. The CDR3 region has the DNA TGTGCCAGCAGTTTAGCCTCGACAGGAGCCTACGAGCAGTACTTC.

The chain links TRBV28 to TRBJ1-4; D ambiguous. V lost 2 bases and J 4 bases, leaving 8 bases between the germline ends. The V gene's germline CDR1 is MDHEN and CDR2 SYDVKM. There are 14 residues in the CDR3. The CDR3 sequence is CASSLNNDNEKLFF. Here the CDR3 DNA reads TGTGCCAGCAGTTTAAATAACGATAATGAAAAACTGTTTTTT.

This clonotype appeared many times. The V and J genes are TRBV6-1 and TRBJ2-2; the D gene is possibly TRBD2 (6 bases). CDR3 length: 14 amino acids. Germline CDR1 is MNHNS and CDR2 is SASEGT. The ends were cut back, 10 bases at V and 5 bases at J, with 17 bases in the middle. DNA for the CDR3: TGTGCCATCACGGGCGGAGGGGAGACCGGGGAGCTGTTTTTT. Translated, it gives CAITGGGETGELFF.

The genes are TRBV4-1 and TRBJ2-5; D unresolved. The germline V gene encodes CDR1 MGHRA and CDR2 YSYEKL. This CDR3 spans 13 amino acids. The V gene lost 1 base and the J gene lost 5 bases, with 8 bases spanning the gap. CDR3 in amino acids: CASSQVWKETQYF. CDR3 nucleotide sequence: TGCGCCAGCAGCCAAGTCTGGAAGGAGACCCAGTACTTC.

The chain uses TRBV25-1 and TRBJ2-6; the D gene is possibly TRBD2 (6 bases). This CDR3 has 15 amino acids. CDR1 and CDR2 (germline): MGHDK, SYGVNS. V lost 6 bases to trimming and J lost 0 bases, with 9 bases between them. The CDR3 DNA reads TGTGCCAGCAGCCAGCGGGTCTCTGGGGCCAACGTCCTGACTTTC. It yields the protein CASSQRVSGANVLTF.

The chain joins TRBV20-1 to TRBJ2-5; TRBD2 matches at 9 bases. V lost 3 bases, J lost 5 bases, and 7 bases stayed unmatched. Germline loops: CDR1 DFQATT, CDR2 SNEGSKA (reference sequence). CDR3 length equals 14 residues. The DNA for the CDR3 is TGCAGTGCTAGGGCAGCGGGGGGAGGGGAGACCCAGTACTTC. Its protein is CSARAAGGGETQYF.

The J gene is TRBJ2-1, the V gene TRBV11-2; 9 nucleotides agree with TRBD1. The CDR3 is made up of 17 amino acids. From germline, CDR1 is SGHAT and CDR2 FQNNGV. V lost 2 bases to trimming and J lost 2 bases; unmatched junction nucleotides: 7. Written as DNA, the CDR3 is TGTGCCAGCAGCTTACAACCGGGACAGGGCCCCTACAATGAGCAGTTCTTC. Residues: CASSLQPGQGPYNEQFF.

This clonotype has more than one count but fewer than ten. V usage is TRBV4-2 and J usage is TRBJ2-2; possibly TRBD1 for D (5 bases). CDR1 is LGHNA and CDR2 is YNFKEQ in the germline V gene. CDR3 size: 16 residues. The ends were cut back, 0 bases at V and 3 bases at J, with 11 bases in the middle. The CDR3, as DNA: TGTGCCAGCAGCCAAGACAGGGATTTTTACACCGGGGAGCTGTTTTTT. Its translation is CASSQDRDFYTGELFF.

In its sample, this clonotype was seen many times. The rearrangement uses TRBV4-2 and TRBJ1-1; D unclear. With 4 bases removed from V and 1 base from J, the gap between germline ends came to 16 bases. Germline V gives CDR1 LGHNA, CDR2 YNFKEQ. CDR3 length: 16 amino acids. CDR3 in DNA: TGTGCCAGCAGCCGCAAAGGACTGGTAAAGAACACTGAAGCTTTCTTT. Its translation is CASSRKGLVKNTEAFF.

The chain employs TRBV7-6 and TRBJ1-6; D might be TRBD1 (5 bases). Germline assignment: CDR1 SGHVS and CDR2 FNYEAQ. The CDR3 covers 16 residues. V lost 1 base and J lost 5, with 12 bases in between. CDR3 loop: CASSLGGKGNNSPLHF. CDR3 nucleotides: TGTGCCAGCAGCTTAGGGGGGAAGGGGAATAATTCACCCCTCCACTTT. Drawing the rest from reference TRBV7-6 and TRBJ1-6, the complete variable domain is GAGVSQSPRYKVTKRGQDVALRCDPISGHVSLYWYRQALGQGPEFLTYFNYEAQQDKSGLPNDRFSAERPEGSISTLTIQRTEQRDSAMYRCASSLGGKGNNSPLHFGNGTRLTVT.

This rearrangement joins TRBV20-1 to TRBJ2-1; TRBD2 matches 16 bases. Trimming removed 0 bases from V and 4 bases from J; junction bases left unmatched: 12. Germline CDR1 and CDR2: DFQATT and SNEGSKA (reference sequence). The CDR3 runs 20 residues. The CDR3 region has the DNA TGCAGTGCTAGAGATCCCGGGACTAGCGGGAGGGCGGGACTTTACAATGAGCAGTTCTTC. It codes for CSARDPGTSGRAGLYNEQFF.

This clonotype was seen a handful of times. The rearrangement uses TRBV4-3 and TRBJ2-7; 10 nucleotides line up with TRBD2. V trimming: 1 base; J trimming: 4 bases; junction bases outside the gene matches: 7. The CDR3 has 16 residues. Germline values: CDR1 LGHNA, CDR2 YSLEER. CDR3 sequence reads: CASSQGASGSFYEQYF. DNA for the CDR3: TGCGCCAGCAGCCAAGGAGCTAGCGGGAGCTTTTACGAGCAGTACTTC.

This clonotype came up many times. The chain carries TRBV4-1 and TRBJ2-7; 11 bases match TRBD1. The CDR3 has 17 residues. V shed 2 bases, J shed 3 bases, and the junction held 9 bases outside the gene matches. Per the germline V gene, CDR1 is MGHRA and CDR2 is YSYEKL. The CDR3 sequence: CASSQPHRDRGIYEQYF. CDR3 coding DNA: TGCGCCAGCAGCCAACCCCACCGGGACAGGGGGATCTACGAGCAGTACTTC.

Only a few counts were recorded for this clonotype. The CDR3 spells CASSDPGRNTEAFF. CDR3 nucleotide sequence: TGCGCCAGCAGTGACCCAGGGCGGAACACTGAAGCTTTCTTT. V gene TRBV5-1 combines with J gene TRBJ1-1, with a tentative D call TRBD1 (5 bases). The CDR3 is 14 amino acids. V lost 5 bases, J lost 1 base, and 12 bases lay in between. Germline values: CDR1 SGHRS, CDR2 YFSETQ.